A selection of T cell receptor beta chains follows, all from one sample in a study of shared clonotypes between healthy human individuals. Repertoires were generated with immunoSEQ multiplex PCR, while TCRdb's copy carries only in-frame clones and drops some. The sample gives 2 million or so clones, 85% to 95% of which show up once; under 0.15% is in the top ten. Sequenced: naive CD4+ T cells sorted from blood. All receptors derive from a man aged 18-30 years in good health. Each CDR3 is given with its conserved first and last residue. The order of the fields is J gene, CDR3 length, V gene, D gene, clone size, CDR3 DNA, CDR3 protein. D genes are given only for firm matches. The size entry is marked missing in some rows and otherwise reads once, few, many or a size class.

TRBJ1-3,17,TRBV5-4,TRBD1,.,TGTGCCAGCAGCGCTACCGGGACAGGGACCTCTGGAAACACCATATATTTT,CASSATGTGTSGNTIYF
TRBJ1-5,15,TRBV28,.,.,TGTGCCAGCAGTTCCCGCAGGTATAGCAATCAGCCCCAGCATTTT,CASSSRRYSNQPQHF
TRBJ1-5,15,TRBV6-1,.,.,TGTGCCAGCAGTGGCGACCCCGGTAGCAATCAGCCCCAGCATTTT,CASSGDPGSNQPQHF
TRBJ1-1,13,TRBV30,.,.,TGTGCCTGGGACAGGTTATTGAACACTGAAGCTTTCTTT,CAWDRLLNTEAFF
TRBJ2-6,13,TRBV6-5,.,once,TGTGCCAGCTGGAAATCGGGGGCCAACGTCCTGACTTTC,CASWKSGANVLTF
TRBJ1-2,16,TRBV11-2,.,.,TGTGCCAGCAGCCGAGACGGGGAGAAGTTTAACTATGGCTACACCTTC,CASSRDGEKFNYGYTF
TRBJ1-1,15,TRBV6-5,.,.,TGTGCCAGCAGGAGACTCGGACGGATGAACACTGAAGCTTTCTTT,CASRRLGRMNTEAFF
TRBJ2-3,13,TRBV6-5,.,.,TGTGCCAGCAGTTACGACTACACAGATACGCAGTATTTT,CASSYDYTDTQYF
TRBJ1-2,15,TRBV11-2,.,.,TGTGCCAGCAGCCCACTCCGGGGAGATGGCTATGGCTACACCTTC,CASSPLRGDGYGYTF
TRBJ2-7,14,TRBV6-1,TRBD2,once,TGTGCCAGCAGTATAGCGGGGGAGTCCTACGAGCAGTACTTC,CASSIAGESYEQYF
TRBJ1-4,14,TRBV13,.,.,TGTGCCAGCAGACAGGCGTCAACTAATGAAAAACTGTTTTTT,CASRQASTNEKLFF
TRBJ1-1,12,TRBV5-4,.,.,TGTGCCAGCAGCTTAAAGGATACTGAAGCTTTCTTT,CASSLKDTEAFF
TRBJ1-4,14,TRBV19,TRBD1,.,TGTGCCAGTACTCCGGGACAGGGAAATGAAAAACTGTTTTTT,CASTPGQGNEKLFF
TRBJ2-3,14,TRBV29-1,.,.,TGCAGCGTTCCCCCGGGAGTAAGTACAGATACGCAGTATTTT,CSVPPGVSTDTQYF
TRBJ1-6,17,TRBV14,.,.,TGTGCCAGCAGCCAAGGGACGGCGAGCTCCTATAATTCACCCCTCCACTTT,CASSQGTASSYNSPLHF
TRBJ1-2,11,TRBV20-1,.,.,TGCAGTGCCCCCCTTGAAGCTATGGGCACCTTC,CSAPLEAMGTF
TRBJ2-1,12,TRBV5-1,.,.,TGCGCCAGCAGCCTTACGAACAATGAGCAGTTCTTC,CASSLTNNEQFF
TRBJ2-5,15,TRBV5-1,TRBD2,.,TGCGCCAGCAGCTTGAGGACTAGCGGGGGTGAGACCCAGTACTTC,CASSLRTSGGETQYF
TRBJ1-4,15,TRBV18,.,.,TGTGCCAGCTCACCCTCGCGGGGGGGCCGGGAAAAACTGTTTTTT,CASSPSRGGREKLFF
TRBJ2-7,13,TRBV5-6,TRBD1,once,TGTGCCAGCAGCCTGGACAGGGTCTACGAGCAGTACTTC,CASSLDRVYEQYF
TRBJ2-5,17,TRBV5-6,TRBD1,.,TGTGCCAGCAGCTCGTCGGACAGGATAACCTGGAGGGAGACCCAGTACTTC,CASSSSDRITWRETQYF
TRBJ1-4,15,TRBV18,.,.,TGTGCCAGCTCAGGGTCCAGGGGAACTAATGAAAAACTGTTTTTT,CASSGSRGTNEKLFF
TRBJ2-7,13,TRBV5-1,TRBD2,.,TGCGCCAGCAGCGCTAGCGGCCCCTACGAGCAGTACTTC,CASSASGPYEQYF
TRBJ2-5,13,TRBV30,.,.,TGTGCCTGGAGCGTGGGACTGGAAGAGACCCAGTACTTC,CAWSVGLEETQYF
TRBJ1-1,15,TRBV18,TRBD1,.,TGTGCCAGCTCCCCCGCCACAGGGGTGAACACTGAAGCTTTCTTT,CASSPATGVNTEAFF
TRBJ1-5,15,TRBV5-8,.,.,TGTGCCAGCAGCTTGGAGGGTAATGGCAATCAGCCCCAGCATTTT,CASSLEGNGNQPQHF
TRBJ2-1,15,TRBV5-1,TRBD2,.,TGCGCCAGCACCCTAGAAGCGGGGAGGGGCAATGAGCAGTTCTTC,CASTLEAGRGNEQFF
TRBJ2-2,15,TRBV2,TRBD1,.,TGTGCCAGCAGGTGGGGACAGTCGCACACCGGGGAGCTGTTTTTT,CASRWGQSHTGELFF
TRBJ1-2,13,TRBV5-4,TRBD1,.,TGTGCCAGCAGCGTGGGACAGAACTATGGCTACACCTTC,CASSVGQNYGYTF
TRBJ2-5,18,TRBV10-1,TRBD2,.,TGCGCCAGCAGTGAGTCAGCGGGAGGGCAACCAGGGACAGAGACCCAGTACTTC,CASSESAGGQPGTETQYF
TRBJ2-5,16,TRBV25-1,TRBD2,.,TGTGCCAGCAGTGTCCAGGGACTAGCGGGTTTAGAGACCCAGTACTTC,CASSVQGLAGLETQYF
TRBJ1-2,14,TRBV6-6,.,once,TGTGCCAGCAGTTACTCCGAAACTAACTATGGCTACACCTTC,CASSYSETNYGYTF
TRBJ2-5,16,TRBV2,TRBD2,once,TGTGCCAGCAAAGACTCAAGCGGGAGACTCGGAGAGACCCAGTACTTC,CASKDSSGRLGETQYF
TRBJ2-7,15,TRBV27,TRBD2,.,TGTGCCAGCAGTTCGGGGAGGGGTCGGTCCTACGAGCAGTACTTC,CASSSGRGRSYEQYF
TRBJ1-2,14,TRBV29-1,.,.,TGCAGCGTGCCCTCTGGGGGAGGGACGGGGGGCTACACCTTC,CSVPSGGGTGGYTF
TRBJ1-4,15,TRBV10-3,.,once,TGTGCCATCGGACTTACGAGCCCCTCGGGCGAAAAACTGTTTTTT,CAIGLTSPSGEKLFF
TRBJ2-7,14,TRBV4-1,.,.,TGCGCCAGCAGCCTGCGGGCCTGGGGCTACGAGCAGTACTTC,CASSLRAWGYEQYF
TRBJ1-5,18,TRBV5-5,.,.,TGTGCCAGCAGCTTGGAAGACTTCGGTACCTCTAGCAATCAGCCCCAGCATTTT,CASSLEDFGTSSNQPQHF
TRBJ2-3,15,TRBV6-6,TRBD1,.,TGTGCCAGCAGTGACCGGGACAGGGTAACGGATACGCAGTATTTT,CASSDRDRVTDTQYF
TRBJ2-1,16,TRBV7-2,TRBD2,.,TGTGCCAGCAGATACCCCCTAGCGGGAGGGACCGATGAGCAGTTCTTC,CASRYPLAGGTDEQFF
TRBJ2-3,15,TRBV21-1,.,.,TGTGCCAGCAGACAGGCCCGGTGGATCACAGATACGCAGTATTTT,CASRQARWITDTQYF
TRBJ2-7,16,TRBV15,TRBD2,.,TGTGCCACCAGCAGAGAAGCGACTAGCGGTTTCTACGAGCAGTACTTC,CATSREATSGFYEQYF
TRBJ2-5,16,TRBV21-1,.,.,TGTGCCAGCAGCACTGGGTGGGACAGACCTCAAGAGACCCAGTACTTC,CASSTGWDRPQETQYF
TRBJ2-3,14,TRBV7-9,TRBD1,.,TGTGCCAGCAGCCGAGGACAGGGGAAAGATACGCAGTATTTT,CASSRGQGKDTQYF
TRBJ2-1,18,TRBV9,TRBD2,.,TGTGCCAGCAGCGTGGGGAAGGGACTAGCGGGAGGGATAAATGAGCAGTTCTTC,CASSVGKGLAGGINEQFF
TRBJ2-7,14,TRBV7-2,TRBD2,.,TGTGCCAGCAGCCCTTTAGCGGGAAGCATCGAGCAGTACTTC,CASSPLAGSIEQYF
TRBJ1-1,14,TRBV4-3,.,.,TGCGCCAGCAGCCAAGATCTGGTGAACACTGAAGCTTTCTTT,CASSQDLVNTEAFF
TRBJ1-6,16,TRBV4-2,.,.,TGTGCCAGCAGCCAAGAGGGAACGGCAACCTCCTCACCCCTCCACTTT,CASSQEGTATSSPLHF
TRBJ1-2,13,TRBV7-2,.,.,TGTGCCAGCAGCGCACAGGGTAACTATGGCTACACCTTC,CASSAQGNYGYTF
TRBJ2-3,13,TRBV30,.,once,TGTGCCTGCTCTACGGGGGGCCCAGATACGCAGTATTTT,CACSTGGPDTQYF
TRBJ1-2,14,TRBV19,TRBD1,.,TGTGCCAGTATCGGGACAGGGACTAACTATGGCTACACCTTC,CASIGTGTNYGYTF
TRBJ2-7,14,TRBV7-2,TRBD1,.,TGTGCCAGCAGCCTACAGGGGAGTAGCTACGAGCAGTACTTC,CASSLQGSSYEQYF
TRBJ1-6,15,TRBV6-1,TRBD1,.,TGTGCCAGCAGTCCTCGGACAGGGGGAAATTCACCCCTCCACTTT,CASSPRTGGNSPLHF
TRBJ2-2,15,TRBV6-1,.,.,TGTGCCAGCAGTGAAGGGCAGGGTGTAGGCGGGGAGCTGTTTTTT,CASSEGQGVGGELFF
TRBJ1-6,13,TRBV18,TRBD1,.,TGTGCCAGCTCGGGACAGGATAATTCACCCCTCCACTTT,CASSGQDNSPLHF